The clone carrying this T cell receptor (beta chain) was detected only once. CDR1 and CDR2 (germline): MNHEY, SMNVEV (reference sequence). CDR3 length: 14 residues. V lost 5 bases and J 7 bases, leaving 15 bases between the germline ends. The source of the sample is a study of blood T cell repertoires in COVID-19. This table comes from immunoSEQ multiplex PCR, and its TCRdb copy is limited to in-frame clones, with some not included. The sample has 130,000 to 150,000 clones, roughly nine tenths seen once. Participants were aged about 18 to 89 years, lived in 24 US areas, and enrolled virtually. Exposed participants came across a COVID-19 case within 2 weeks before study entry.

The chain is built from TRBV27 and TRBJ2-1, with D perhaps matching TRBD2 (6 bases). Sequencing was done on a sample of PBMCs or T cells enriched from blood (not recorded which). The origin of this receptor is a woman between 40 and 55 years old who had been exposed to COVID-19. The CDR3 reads CASSPFRDFNEQFF. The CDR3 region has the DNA TGTGCCAGCAGTCCATTCCGGGACTTTAATGAGCAGTTCTTC.